This TCR beta chain comes out of a study of monozygotic twins with inflammatory bowel disease. The CDR3 has 17 amino acids. Whole-study results and caveats: The study supported no single strong signal or clonotype linked to IBD. Healthy twins shared more clonotypes with others than IBD patients, most markedly active ones. Patient repertoires may have gained variability from differing immunosuppressive treatments. TCRbeta inverse Simpson diversity was decreased in IBD patients versus healthy co-twins.

TCRdb re-analyzed the 5' RACE reads; it lists each CDR3 protein once, without DNA. The sample totals hundreds of thousands of distinct CDR3 sequences. Concerning this clonotype: Its specificity is unknown.

The sequenced sample was blood. The sequence came from a human donor with ulcerative colitis or Crohn's disease, or a healthy co-twin of an affected twin (not recorded which). The chain employs TRBV12-3 or TRBV12-4 and TRBJ2-5. The CDR3 loop reads CASSSQRQAREWETQYF.